Here is one TCR beta chain with its context. In the original processing: Estimated nucleated cell counts came from reference gene primer amplification. TCRdb's table, derived via immunoSEQ multiplex PCR, lists solely in-frame clones and lacks some. The DNA gave D and trimming, while V, J and clone size come from that table. The sample shows about 140,000 clones, more than 70% of them seen only once. The data belong to a study of blood T cell repertoires in COVID-19. Whole-study context: From the United States, Italy and Spain came samples of acute and convalescent COVID-19. Sources were T cells, B-cell-depleted T cells, or PBMCs; the material itself was cDNA or gDNA.

Material: peripheral blood. The TCR comes from a woman aged 45 to 65 with acute or convalescent COVID-19.

In DNA, the CDR3 is TGCGCCAGCAGCCAAGACGGGGGGCCCCGCTCCTACAATGAGCAGTTCTTC. It specifies CASSQDGGPRSYNEQFF. The chain uses TRBV4-3 and TRBJ2-1, with a weak D call TRBD2 (7 bases). In germline, CDR1 is LGHNA, CDR2 YSLEER. The CDR3 has 17 amino acids. V was trimmed by 0 bases and J by 0 bases, leaving 12 bases between them.